These 20 T cell receptor beta chains originate from one sample sequenced in a study of neurological immune-mediated disorders. MiXCR was run by TCRdb on the 5' RACE reads, yielding one entry per CDR3 protein. In the table there are about 29,000 distinct CDR3 sequences, 9.5% to 13% of which are singletons. The source material was PBMCs. These receptors were taken from a woman aged 55-70 years in good health.

This clonotype was seen many times. The rearrangement uses TRBV5-5 and TRBJ2-1, with no clear D. The germline CDR1 and CDR2 sequences are SGHKS and YYEKEE (reference sequence). The CDR3 runs 16 residues. V was trimmed by 1 base and J by 0 bases, leaving 11 bases between them. This CDR3 is CASSLRQPSSYNEQFF. In nucleotides, the CDR3 is TGTGCCAGCAGCTTGAGGCAGCCCAGCTCCTACAATGAGCAGTTCTTC. The full variable domain, completed using reference TRBV5-5 and TRBJ2-1, is DAGVTQSPTHLIKTRGQQVTLRCSPISGHKSVSWYQQVLGQGPQFIFQYYEKEERGRGNFPDRFSARQFPNYSSELNVNALLLGDSALYLCASSLRQPSSYNEQFFGPGTRLTVL.

This clonotype has ten or more counts. This chain connects TRBV5-1 to TRBJ1-1, with TRBD1 matching 7 bases. V was clipped by 4 bases and J by 3 bases; unmatched bases: 6. CDR1 and CDR2 from the germline V gene are SGHRS and YFSETQ. This CDR3 comprises 14 residues. The CDR3 loop is CASSPGTADTEAFF. CDR3 DNA sequence: TGCGCCAGCAGCCCCGGGACAGCCGACACTGAAGCTTTCTTT.

This clonotype was seen at least ten times. The chain has TRBV6-2 or TRBV6-3 and TRBJ2-7; the D gene is possibly TRBD1 (6 bases). Trimming took off 2 bases at V and 2 bases at J, with 10 bases between the two ends. CDR1 and CDR2 from the germline V gene are MNHEY and SVGEGT. The CDR3 loop spans 14 amino acids. CDR3 amino acids: CASSYTGTPYEQYF. DNA of the CDR3: TGTGCCAGCAGTTACACCGGGACACCCTACGAGCAGTACTTC.

This clonotype occurred many times. The chain recombines TRBV5-1 with TRBJ1-1; 11 positions match TRBD1. The germline CDR1 and CDR2 sequences are SGHRS and YFSETQ. The CDR3 has 14 residues. After removal of 4 bases from V and 2 bases from J, the junction contained 1 base not matched to a gene. The CDR3 loop is CASSGQGANTEAFF. The CDR3 DNA is TGCGCCAGCAGCGGACAGGGGGCAAACACTGAAGCTTTCTTT. The complete variable domain, with remaining parts taken from reference TRBV5-1 and TRBJ1-1, reads KAGVTQTPRYLIKTRGQQVTLSCSPISGHRSVSWYQQTPGQGLQFLFEYFSETQRNKGNFPGRFSGRQFSNSRSEMNVSTLELGDSALYLCASSGQGANTEAFFGQGTRLTVV.

There are many counts of this clonotype. The V gene is TRBV29-1, the J gene TRBJ2-3; unclear D gene. CDR1 and CDR2 (germline): SQVTM, ANQGSEA. The V end was cut by 0 bases, the J end by 7 bases, with 11 bases between. The CDR3 has 13 amino acids. The CDR3 region is CSVEDYLENTQYF. DNA for the CDR3: TGCAGCGTTGAAGACTACCTTGAGAATACGCAGTATTTT.

As for this clonotype: A much larger clone differs by one base, so this may be a read error. The chain carries TRBV14 and TRBJ2-1, with 12 bases lining up with TRBD2. The length of the CDR3 is 16 residues. The germline gives CDR1 SGHDN, CDR2 FVKESK. For the CDR3, the DNA is TGTGCCAGCAACCAAGATGAGACTAGCGGGGGTAATGAGCAGTTCTTC. This sequence encodes CASNQDETSGGNEQFF.

This clonotype was detected many times. The rearrangement joins TRBV7-8 to TRBJ1-6; TRBD1 aligns across 7 bases. Germline CDR1 reads SGHVS; CDR2 reads FQNEAQ. Germline trimming cut 1 base from V and 7 bases from J; bases unmatched to any gene: 13. There are 18 residues in the CDR3. CDR3 DNA sequence: TGTGCCAGCAGCTTAGTAGGGGGCGCGTGGCCAGAGAATTCACCCCTCCACTTT. Its protein is CASSLVGGAWPENSPLHF.

The sample holds many counts of this clonotype. The chain carries TRBV12-3 or TRBV12-4 and TRBJ1-1; a possible D gene is TRBD1 (6 bases). The CDR3 runs to 14 residues. V lost 5 bases and J 3 bases, leaving 13 bases between the germline ends. The CDR3, as DNA: TGTGCCAGCAGTCAACAGGGCTTAGACACTGAAGCTTTCTTT. Translating it yields CASSQQGLDTEAFF.

This clonotype was counted at least ten times. The chain couples TRBV20-1 to TRBJ2-3, with 10 positions matching TRBD2. Germline V lookup: CDR1 DFQATT, CDR2 SNEGSKA (reference sequence). J lost 3 bases, V lost 3 bases, and 6 bases had no gene match. CDR3 length equals 15 residues. The CDR3 bases are TGCAGTGCTAGGTCTCGAGCGGGGGGGACAGATACGCAGTATTTT. Translation: CSARSRAGGTDTQYF.

This clonotype occurred many times. The V and J genes are TRBV7-9 and TRBJ1-2, with D possibly TRBD1 on 6 matching bases. The germline V and J ends were trimmed by 5 bases and 2 bases, with 15 bases remaining between them. This CDR3 is built from 15 residues. CDR1 and CDR2 from the germline V gene are SEHNR and FQNEAQ (reference sequence). The CDR3 loop is CASSPQGMGNYGYTF. In DNA form, the CDR3 reads TGTGCCAGCAGCCCCCAGGGGATGGGGAACTATGGCTACACCTTC.

Sample share makes this clonotype medium-sized. The chain couples TRBV6-2 or TRBV6-3 to TRBJ1-6; D is unresolved. The CDR3 totals 13 residues. V was trimmed by 4 bases and J by 10 bases, leaving 11 bases between them. Germline assignment: CDR1 MNHEY and CDR2 SVGEGT. This chain's CDR3 is CASSSRGQSPLHF. In DNA, the CDR3 is TGTGCCAGCAGTTCTAGAGGGCAATCACCCCTCCACTTT.

This clonotype showed up many times. The chain has TRBV10-3 and TRBJ2-7; a possible D gene is TRBD1 (5 bases). Trimming took 4 bases from V and 4 from J, leaving 14 bases between them. The CDR3 runs 14 residues. Germline CDR1 reads ENHRY; CDR2 reads SYGVKD. CDR3: CAISGDSLHYEQYF. CDR3 nucleotide sequence: TGTGCCATCAGTGGAGACAGCTTACATTACGAGCAGTACTTC.

CDR3 loop: CASSYSNPFTDTQYF. CDR3 nucleotide sequence: TGTGCCAGCAGTTACTCGAACCCCTTCACAGATACGCAGTATTTT. This chain uses TRBV6-5 with TRBJ2-3; D remains ambiguous. The CDR3 runs to 15 residues. Germline lookup yields CDR1 MNHEY and CDR2 SVGAGI. Trimming stripped 0 bases from V and 2 bases from J, with 9 bases between.

This clonotype has a count of ten or more. The V and J genes are TRBV11-2 and TRBJ2-1, with D possibly matching TRBD1 (5 bases). The CDR3 loop spans 14 amino acids. Trimming cost V 3 bases and J 5 bases, with 11 bases left between them. CDR1 and CDR2 (germline): SGHAT, FQNNGV. CDR3 sequence: CASSFPPQDNEQFF. In DNA, the CDR3 is TGTGCCAGCAGCTTCCCACCACAGGACAATGAGCAGTTCTTC.

This clonotype was found many times. This chain links TRBV12-3 or TRBV12-4 with TRBJ2-1; TRBD2 aligns across 7 bases. With 6 bases clipped from V and 4 bases from J, the junction kept 3 bases outside the gene matches. The CDR3 is 13 residues long. CDR3: CASSSGLYNEQFF. The CDR3 nucleotides are TGTGCCAGCAGCTCGGGACTATACAATGAGCAGTTCTTC.

This clonotype is medium-sized (0.01 to 0.1%) in the sample. The V and J genes are TRBV7-8 and TRBJ2-7, with D possibly TRBD2 on 5 matching bases. CDR1 and CDR2 from the germline V gene are SGHVS and FQNEAQ. Trimming stripped 7 bases from V and 4 bases from J, with 14 bases between. The CDR3 spans 13 residues. The chain's CDR3 is CASTGGLLYEQYF. The CDR3 coding sequence is TGTGCCAGCACCGGAGGTCTTCTATACGAGCAGTACTTC.

This clonotype was seen at least ten times. The chain joins TRBV6-2 or TRBV6-3 to TRBJ2-1; 12 bases are a match to TRBD2. Germline V gives CDR1 MNHEY, CDR2 SVGEGT. V shed 5 bases, J shed 7 bases, and the junction held 15 bases outside the gene matches. The CDR3 is made up of 18 amino acids. Here the CDR3 reads CASSPPHLLAGGDNEQFF. The CDR3 DNA is TGTGCCAGCAGTCCCCCGCACTTACTAGCGGGAGGTGATAATGAGCAGTTCTTC.

The table lists this clonotype with many counts. The chain has TRBV20-1 and TRBJ1-1; no clear D. Per germline, CDR1 DFQATT and CDR2 SNEGSKA (reference sequence). The CDR3 loop spans 14 amino acids. V lost 0 bases and J lost 1, with 9 bases in between. CDR3: CSARDWAGNTEAFF. Here the CDR3 DNA reads TGCAGTGCTAGAGATTGGGCAGGGAACACTGAAGCTTTCTTT.

This clonotype was found many times. The chain carries TRBV18 and TRBJ1-1, with no clear D. CDR3 size: 14 residues. V was clipped by 6 bases and J by 3 bases, with 14 bases between them. Per the germline V gene, CDR1 is KGHSH and CDR2 is LQKENI. Written as DNA, the CDR3 is TGTGCCAGCTCGACCGAGGGCGGAGACACTGAAGCTTTCTTT. It is translated as CASSTEGGDTEAFF. Looking up the rest from reference TRBV18 and TRBJ1-1 gives the full variable domain: NAGVMQNPRHLVRRRGQEARLRCSPMKGHSHVYWYRQLPEEGLKFMVYLQKENIIDESGMPKERFSAEFPKEGPSILRIQQVVRGDSAAYFCASSTEGGDTEAFFGQGTRLTVV.

The sample holds many counts of this clonotype. The chain combines TRBV5-5 with TRBJ2-2; D may be TRBD2 (6 bases). The CDR3 sequence is 15 residues long. Germline CDR1 and CDR2: SGHKS and YYEKEE (reference sequence). V was clipped by 0 bases and J by 0 bases, with 6 bases between them. The CDR3 bases are TGTGCCAGCAGCTTGGGACTAGCGAACACCGGGGAGCTGTTTTTT. Translation gives CASSLGLANTGELFF.